This TCR beta chain derives from a study of human T cells and chemical hapten exposure (dated by TCRdb to 2020 to 2022). Study-wide context: For sensitization, 2% DPC in acetone was applied to a 2 cm by 2 cm area of upper inner arm skin. Weekly therapeutic DPC doses were additionally applied to the scalp of patients throughout the roughly 23-week study period. Patch testing on the upper back used Finn chambers containing 0.01% DPC, with scoring done after 6 days according to International Contact Dermatitis Research Group standards. The patient cohort, mostly female, included alopecia areata with under or over 50% scalp involvement, alopecia totalis and alopecia universalis. Libraries were pooled for sequencing, and variation in per-sample TCR yields was attributed mainly to small differences in library volumes within the pool. The study tracked peripheral blood TCR repertoire changes in vivo during primary and secondary sensitization to the hapten diphenylcyclopropenone (DPC) in alopecia patients. Blood was sampled from patients pre-sensitization (week 0) and at 2, 6 and about 24 weeks after DPC sensitization. Approximately 28 alopecia patients gave blood for TCR sequencing at one to four time points (pre-sensitization, 2, 6 and 24 weeks).

The time point label for this specimen denotes: patch test 2, 6 weeks after DPC sensitization. The treatment or condition label, as the study defines it: therapeutic diphenylcyclopropenone sensitization with weekly scalp DPC. At each patch-test visit, blood was drawn before the patch test was applied. To be eligible, patients had to be aged 18 to 70, diagnosed with alopecia and judged suitable for DPC therapy, while pregnant patients were excluded. Total RNA was extracted from unfractionated whole blood collected in Tempus Blood RNA tubes. Study-level results and caveats: Expanded TCRs formed significantly more large CDR3 similarity clusters than pre-sensitization or healthy control sets, consistent with antigen-driven responses. Repeated subsampling changed both the strength of the expansion versus patch-test correlation and the threshold at which the correlation became significant. Alopecia, a presumed autoimmune disease, was present in all patients, so the immune response of the patients might differ from that of healthy individuals. The number of TCRs above 1 in 1000 frequency did not change with DPC sensitization; there was no evidence of global repertoire structure alterations. Patch test score correlated positively with the number of PT1 expanded TCRs, reaching significance at thresholds 8, 16 and 32 but not at 4.

The library was made by RACE. Data came from a NextSeq 500. During library preparation, unique molecular identifiers were attached to individual cDNA molecules so that TCRs could be counted quantitatively and reproducibly. Both TCR alpha and TCR beta chains were sequenced from each blood RNA sample. Per the source publication's procedure: Samples had a median of roughly 91,000 TCRs, with a range from roughly 20,000 to 700,000. V, J and CDR3 annotation of the TCR reads was carried out using the Decombinator software suite. Every sample was subsampled to the same number of TCRs (28,000) for the PS versus PT1 abundance plots. TCRs were defined as expanded if absent before sensitization and observed at least eight times at the 2-week time point. TCRdb redid the processing of the public reads, applying fastp at Q25 and MiXCR, and retained in-frame beta chains. Identical CDR3 proteins give one entry, which carries the most common genes and DNA. For this entry, the V and J calls and clone size follow TCRdb and not the study's own pipeline. The sample profile shows a few hundred thousand distinct CDR3 sequences; about 6% of them were found once. The ten most abundant clones make up around 5.6% of the sample.

This clonotype was seen ten or more times. No antigen is known for it. Base qualities were left out, and no much larger clone turns up one base away. For this chain, trimming is 6 bases at the V end and 8 bases at the J end, and the number of junction bases without a gene match is 12. The CDR3, from cysteine to phenylalanine, totals 14 residues. The kept DNA is CDR3 alone, 42 bases in frame from the first base. For CDR1 and CDR2, the germline V gene (reference sequence) lists LNHDA and SQIVND. The sample was whole blood, taken in connection with sensitization to the hapten diphenylcyclopropenone (DPC). In this chain, TRBV19 is recombined with TRBJ1-2, and 7 junction bases match TRBD1. The receptor was derived from a woman between 18 and 29 years old with alopecia areata. Some clones in this sample may be carry-over from other donors' samples. The base sequence is TGTGCCAGTAGGTTCACGGAGGGGGCGCGCGGCTACACCTTC. Translated, this is CASRFTEGARGYTF.